A selection of T cell receptor beta chains follows, all from one sample in a study of shared clonotypes between healthy human individuals. TCRdb's table, derived via immunoSEQ multiplex PCR, lists solely in-frame clones and lacks some. In the table there are approximately 2.5 million clones, over 85% of which are singletons. The sample comprised naive CD4+ T cells from PBMCs. These receptors came from a man between 18 and 35 years old in good health. Some clones in this sample may be carry-over from other donors' samples. Each CDR3 is given with its conserved first and last residue. The D gene is left open where the match is weak. The size of a clone is reported for some rows only, either as once, few or many, or as a class for expanded clones.

d_gene	v_gene	len	abundance	j_gene	CDR3nt	CDR3aa
TRBD2	TRBV7-8	20	.	TRBJ2-2	TGTGCCAGCAGCCCACTAACGGGACTAGCGGGAGGGGCGAACACCGGGGAGCTGTTTTTT	CASSPLTGLAGGANTGELFF
.	TRBV25-1	13	.	TRBJ2-7	TGTGCCAGCATTAGAACAGGAACCTACGAGCAGTACTTC	CASIRTGTYEQYF
TRBD1	TRBV5-1	14	.	TRBJ2-1	TGCGCCAGCAGCTCGGACAGGTTATACAATGAGCAGTTCTTC	CASSSDRLYNEQFF
TRBD1	TRBV28	15	.	TRBJ1-5	TGTGCCAGCAGTCCGTGGACAGGGGCGAATCAGCCCCAGCATTTT	CASSPWTGANQPQHF
.	TRBV30	15	once	TRBJ1-3	TGTGCCTGGAGTGTGGCGAGGTTCTCTGGAAACACCATATATTTT	CAWSVARFSGNTIYF
TRBD1	TRBV10-1	16	.	TRBJ1-6	TGCGCCAGCAGTGATAGGACAGGGGTAAATAATTCACCCCTCCACTTT	CASSDRTGVNNSPLHF
.	TRBV28	14	.	TRBJ1-4	TGTGCCAGCAGTTGGGGAAAATGGGATGAAAAACTGTTTTTT	CASSWGKWDEKLFF
.	TRBV28	15	.	TRBJ2-2	TGTGCCAGCAGTTTGCGAGGACCGAACACCGGGGAGCTGTTTTTT	CASSLRGPNTGELFF
TRBD2	TRBV4-2	17	.	TRBJ2-1	TGTGCCAGCAGCCAAGTAGCGGGTCGCAGCTCCTACAATGAGCAGTTCTTC	CASSQVAGRSSYNEQFF
TRBD2	TRBV28	15	.	TRBJ2-1	TGTGCCAGCAGGGACCCCGGGACTAGCAACAATGAGCAGTTCTTC	CASRDPGTSNNEQFF
TRBD2	TRBV6-1	17	.	TRBJ2-1	TGTGCCAGCAGTGACGCTAGCGGGAGAGGGAGATACAATGAGCAGTTCTTC	CASSDASGRGRYNEQFF
.	TRBV25-1	13	.	TRBJ1-6	TGTGCCAGCAGTGAGGCCCAGTTGTCACCCCTCCACTTT	CASSEAQLSPLHF
TRBD2	TRBV9	15	.	TRBJ2-1	TGTGCCAGCAGCGTAGCTGCTAGCGGTTACAATGAGCAGTTCTTC	CASSVAASGYNEQFF
.	TRBV7-2	12	once	TRBJ1-1	TGTGCCAGCAGCCAGGGCCCTTTACGAGCTTTCTTT	CASSQGPLRAFF
TRBD2	TRBV5-1	15	once	TRBJ2-3	TGCGCCAGCAGCTTTAGCGGGAGGGGCGGAGATACGCAGTATTTT	CASSFSGRGGDTQYF
TRBD1	TRBV2	14	.	TRBJ2-7	TGTGCCAGCAGTGAACACAGGGGCTCCTACGAGCAGTACTTC	CASSEHRGSYEQYF
.	TRBV27	14	.	TRBJ2-7	TGTGCCAGCAGTTTACAGCCGGGACCTTACGAGCAGTACTTC	CASSLQPGPYEQYF
.	TRBV29-1	15	.	TRBJ1-1	TGCAGCGTTGACACCTTCTATGACAAGAACACTGAAGCTTTCTTT	CSVDTFYDKNTEAFF
.	TRBV21-1	17	.	TRBJ1-5	TGTGCCAGCCCAACAAGGGGGCAACACCATAGCAATCAGCCCCAGCATTTT	CASPTRGQHHSNQPQHF
TRBD2	TRBV5-1	16	.	TRBJ2-1	TGCGCCAGCAGCTTGGCCGAACTAGCGGGAGAGGGGGAGCAGTTCTTC	CASSLAELAGEGEQFF
.	TRBV5-1	16	.	TRBJ1-3	TGCGCCAGCAGCTTGGCGGGGCCTAGCTCTGGAAACACCATATATTTT	CASSLAGPSSGNTIYF
TRBD1	TRBV28	15	.	TRBJ2-4	TGTGCCAGCAGCCAATGGATTACAGGGGCAAACATTCAGTACTTC	CASSQWITGANIQYF
.	TRBV15	15	.	TRBJ2-3	TGTGCCACCAGCAGCAATATTTGGGTTACAGATACGCAGTATTTT	CATSSNIWVTDTQYF
.	TRBV5-6	17	.	TRBJ2-5	TGTGCCAGCAGCTCTCCGGATCCGGGACTGCTCCAAGAGACCCAGTACTTC	CASSSPDPGLLQETQYF
.	TRBV5-1	16	.	TRBJ2-1	TGCGCTAGCAGCTTGTTAGCAGCCGCGGGCGGCACTGAGCAGTTCTTC	CASSLLAAAGGTEQFF
.	TRBV7-9	14	.	TRBJ2-6	TGTGCCAGCAGCTTAGTCTCCGGGGCCAACGTCCTGACTTTC	CASSLVSGANVLTF
.	TRBV5-4	13	.	TRBJ1-1	TGTGCCAGCAGCCTAGATATGAACACTGAAGCTTTCTTT	CASSLDMNTEAFF
.	TRBV28	12	.	TRBJ1-2	TGTGCCAGCAGTTTATTGGGTATTGGCTACACCTTC	CASSLLGIGYTF
.	TRBV7-2	14	.	TRBJ2-7	TGTGCCAGCAGCCTTTGGCGTGGGCCCTACGAGCAGTACTTC	CASSLWRGPYEQYF
TRBD2	TRBV7-8	16	.	TRBJ2-2	TGTGCCAGCAGCTCCAGACTAGCGGGAGTCCCCGGGGAGCTGTTTTTT	CASSSRLAGVPGELFF
.	TRBV11-2	15	.	TRBJ2-7	TGTGCCAGCAGCCGGAAAGGGGGTGATACCTACGAGCAGTACTTC	CASSRKGGDTYEQYF
TRBD2	TRBV18	14	.	TRBJ2-1	TGTGCCAGCTCACCCCTAGCGGGAGCAAATGAGCAGTTCTTC	CASSPLAGANEQFF
TRBD2	TRBV2	17	.	TRBJ2-3	TGTGCCAGCAGTCTCCGGACTAGCGGGAGGGGGACAGATACGCAGTATTTT	CASSLRTSGRGTDTQYF
.	TRBV11-2	14	once	TRBJ1-1	TGTGCCAGCACCTCGCTGGCGGCGAACACTGAAGCTTTCTTT	CASTSLAANTEAFF
.	TRBV27	11	.	TRBJ2-7	TGTGCCAGCAGTGTCGATGGCGAACAGTACTTC	CASSVDGEQYF
.	TRBV18	15	.	TRBJ1-1	TGTGCCAGCTCACGGATAGGAAGGATGGGCGCTGAAGCTTTCTTT	CASSRIGRMGAEAFF
TRBD2	TRBV27	15	.	TRBJ2-7	TGTGCCAGCAGTTTAAAGTGGGAGGGCACCTACGAGCAGTACTTC	CASSLKWEGTYEQYF
.	TRBV7-9	16	.	TRBJ1-1	TGTGCCAGCAGCTCGTGGGGCGGAAGATTGAACACTGAAGCTTTCTTT	CASSSWGGRLNTEAFF
.	TRBV28	14	.	TRBJ2-7	TGTGCCAGCAGTTGGATAGCGGACTCCTACGAGCAGTACTTC	CASSWIADSYEQYF
.	TRBV12-2	16	.	TRBJ1-3	TGTGCAAGTCGCACCGAGGGGTTGAGGATGGAAAACACCATATATTTT	CASRTEGLRMENTIYF
.	TRBV7-3	13	once	TRBJ2-3	TGTGCCAGCAGCTTAGGGACGACAGATACGCAGTATTTT	CASSLGTTDTQYF
.	TRBV19	15	.	TRBJ2-3	TGTGCCAGTACCCTAAGGGGGGCGGAGGCAGATACGCAGTATTTT	CASTLRGAEADTQYF
.	TRBV5-1	16	once	TRBJ2-1	TGCGCCAGCAGCTTTACCAGGGGCTCTTTAGGAAATGAGCAGTTCTTC	CASSFTRGSLGNEQFF
.	TRBV7-2	13	once	TRBJ2-7	TGTGCCAGCACTCGGACCAGTCCCTACGAGCAGTACTTC	CASTRTSPYEQYF
TRBD1	TRBV28	17	.	TRBJ1-1	TGTGCCAGCAGTTTATTCAACCCAAGACAGGGTGGCACTGAAGCTTTCTTT	CASSLFNPRQGGTEAFF
TRBD2	TRBV29-1	13	.	TRBJ2-1	TGCAGCGCAGGGCTAGCGGACCCAATGACGCAGTTCTTC	CSAGLADPMTQFF
.	TRBV6-1	14	.	TRBJ2-7	TGTGCCAGCAGTGACAGGGGAAGCTCCTACGAGCAGTACTTC	CASSDRGSSYEQYF
.	TRBV29-1	14	.	TRBJ2-6	TGCAGCGCGGGGATCCCCTCTGGGGCCAACGTCCTGACTTTC	CSAGIPSGANVLTF
.	TRBV28	16	.	TRBJ2-3	TGTGCCAGCAGTTTATTATCGGGAGCCGGCCGCAATACGCAGTATTTT	CASSLLSGAGRNTQYF
TRBD1	TRBV19	14	once	TRBJ1-4	TGTGCCAGTAGAAGCCGGGACAGGGGAGAAAAACTGTTTTTT	CASRSRDRGEKLFF
.	TRBV4-3	13	.	TRBJ2-3	TGCGCCAGCAGCCTGAGTGATTGGGGGACGCAGTATTTT	CASSLSDWGTQYF
TRBD2	TRBV7-2	16	.	TRBJ2-1	TGTGCCAGCAGCTTAAGCACGGCTAGCGGGAGGGCTGAGCAGTTCTTC	CASSLSTASGRAEQFF
.	TRBV29-1	10	.	TRBJ2-7	TGCAGCGTTGAAGATGGGGGGTGGTACTTC	CSVEDGGWYF
.	TRBV7-9	13	.	TRBJ2-7	TGTGCCAGCAGCTTAACGCGGGACTACGAGCAGTACTTC	CASSLTRDYEQYF
.	TRBV5-1	16	.	TRBJ2-2	TGCGCCAGCAGCTTGAATGGTCTTAGGAACACCGGGGAGCTGTTTTTT	CASSLNGLRNTGELFF
.	TRBV11-3	14	once	TRBJ2-2	TGTGCGAGCAGCAGGGCAGGGAACACCGGGGAGCTGTTTTTT	CASSRAGNTGELFF
TRBD1	TRBV18	16	.	TRBJ2-4	TGTGCCAGCTCACCCCTACAGGGGGCTGCCAAAAACATTCAGTACTTC	CASSPLQGAAKNIQYF
.	TRBV28	14	.	TRBJ2-1	TGTGCCAGCAGTGCCCGGGAAACCTACAATGAGCAGTTCTTC	CASSARETYNEQFF